Each of the 12 T cell receptor beta chains below was sequenced from the same sample in a study of blood T cell repertoires in COVID-19. Profiled with immunoSEQ multiplex PCR; TCRdb holds only in-frame clones, not every one. The sample lists 90,000 or so clones, approximately 75% occurring once. The material sequenced was peripheral blood. The receptors derive from a woman older than 75 with acute or convalescent COVID-19.

This chain connects TRBV5-1 to TRBJ2-3; TRBD2 aligns across 12 bases. The CDR3 spans 13 residues. The trim removed 2 bases at V and 13 bases at J, leaving 5 bases unmatched. CDR1 is SGHRS, CDR2 YFSETQ, per germline. The CDR3 DNA is TGCGCCAGCAGCTTACGACTAGCGGGGGATGAGTATTTT. It encodes CASSLRLAGDEYF.

The rearrangement joins TRBV7-9 to TRBJ2-1, with 9 positions matching TRBD1. The V gene end was trimmed by 5 bases and the J gene end by 5 bases; junction bases not matched to a gene: 7. This CDR3 contains 15 residues. Germline CDR1 SEHNR, CDR2 FQNEAQ (reference sequence). The CDR3 is CASSLHRDRDNEQFF. The DNA for the CDR3 is TGTGCCAGCAGCCTCCACCGGGACAGGGACAATGAGCAGTTCTTC.

This chain uses TRBV11-2 with TRBJ2-5; tentatively, D is TRBD1 (8 bases). Germline V gene lookup returns CDR1 SGHAT and CDR2 FQNNGV. This CDR3 comprises 15 residues. Deletions cut 5 bases from V and 3 bases from J, with 16 bases between. The CDR3 spells CASSPTTGGEETQYF. For the CDR3, the DNA is TGTGCCAGCAGCCCAACCACAGGGGGGGAAGAGACCCAGTACTTC.

The chain has TRBV19 and TRBJ2-7, with a weak D call TRBD2 (6 bases). The CDR3 runs 13 residues. Between the trimmed V and J ends, which lost 5 bases and 7 bases, there was a span of 15 bases. Per the germline V gene, CDR1 is LNHDA and CDR2 is SQIVND (reference sequence). CDR3 DNA: TGTGCCAGTAGTTCCGGGGGTGCAAGGGAGCAGTACTTC. This encodes CASSSGGAREQYF.

The chain links TRBV7-9 to TRBJ1-3; 7 bases align to TRBD1. This CDR3 region has 19 residues. The ends lost 5 bases at V and 4 bases at J; junction bases unmatched: 20. Germline lookup yields CDR1 SEHNR and CDR2 FQNEAQ (reference sequence). The CDR3 nucleotides read TGTGCCAGCAGCGAAGACCGGGACAGTGCGATTATGACCGGAAACACCATATATTTT. It is translated as CASSEDRDSAIMTGNTIYF.

The chain combines TRBV9 with TRBJ2-2, with 13 bases matching TRBD2. V shed 4 bases, J shed 1 base, and the junction held 4 bases outside the gene matches. This CDR3 is 17 amino acids long. Looked up from germline, CDR1 is SGDLS and CDR2 is YYNGEE. The CDR3 is CASSPRLAGGNTGELFF. The CDR3 DNA is TGTGCCAGCAGCCCACGACTAGCGGGAGGGAACACCGGGGAGCTGTTTTTT.

The chain carries TRBV2 and TRBJ1-5; possibly TRBD1 for D (6 bases). The V and J ends lost 6 bases and 6 bases respectively, with 12 bases between them. CDR1 and CDR2 (germline): SNHLY, FYNNEI. The CDR3 has 13 residues. CDR3 DNA: TGTGCCAGCAGGCCTACAGGGCCTCAGCCCCAGCATTTT. It yields the protein CASRPTGPQPQHF.

This chain uses TRBV11-2 with TRBJ2-3, with TRBD2 matching over 10 bases. Germline CDR1 reads SGHAT; CDR2 reads FQNNGV. V lost 6 bases, J lost 6 bases, and 9 bases stayed unmatched. The CDR3 totals 15 residues. CDR3 amino acids: CASRASGGAPDTQYF. In nucleotides, the CDR3 is TGTGCCAGCAGAGCCAGCGGGGGGGCCCCTGATACGCAGTATTTT.

J is TRBJ1-1 and V is TRBV2, with 8 bases that match TRBD1. Trimming at V came to 6 bases and at J to 5 bases, leaving 11 bases not matched to a gene. The germline V gene has CDR1 SNHLY and CDR2 FYNNEI. CDR3 length equals 15 residues. CDR3 residues: CASRDPGQVGTEAFF. Written as DNA, the CDR3 is TGTGCCAGCAGGGATCCGGGACAGGTCGGGACTGAAGCTTTCTTT.

This clone was counted a single time. The chain links TRBV30 to TRBJ2-1, with 11 bases aligning to TRBD1. The CDR3 runs 15 residues. Germline-derived CDR1 and CDR2 are GTSNPN and SVGIG (reference sequence). The ends lost 2 bases at V and 4 bases at J; junction bases unmatched: 4. The CDR3 sequence is CAWSTGTGGYNEQFF. The CDR3 DNA reads as TGTGCCTGGAGTACCGGGACAGGGGGGTACAATGAGCAGTTCTTC.

The V call is TRBV13, the J call TRBJ1-2; D gene unclear. CDR1 and CDR2 (germline): PRHDT, FYEKMQ (reference sequence). Trimming took 5 bases from V and 8 from J, leaving 24 bases between them. The CDR3 contains 16 residues. In nucleotides, the CDR3 is TGTGCCAGCAGCCCCCTTGGAGGGCAGGTGGTGGAGGGCTACACCTTC. It is translated as CASSPLGGQVVEGYTF.

The chain recombines TRBV12-5 with TRBJ2-1, with a tentative D call TRBD2 (6 bases). Germline-derived CDR1 and CDR2 are LGHNT and FRNRAP. The CDR3 has 14 residues. With 6 bases removed from V and 6 bases from J, the gap between germline ends came to 15 bases. The CDR3 region is CASGEGFEVNEQFF. CDR3 sequence (DNA): TGTGCTAGTGGGGAGGGGTTTGAGGTCAATGAGCAGTTCTTC. The complete variable domain, with remaining parts taken from reference TRBV12-5 and TRBJ2-1, reads DARVTQTPRHKVTEMGQEVTMRCQPILGHNTVFWYRQTMMQGLELLAYFRNRAPLDDSGMPKDRFSAEMPDATLATLKIQPSEPRDSAVYFCASGEGFEVNEQFFGPGTRLTVL.